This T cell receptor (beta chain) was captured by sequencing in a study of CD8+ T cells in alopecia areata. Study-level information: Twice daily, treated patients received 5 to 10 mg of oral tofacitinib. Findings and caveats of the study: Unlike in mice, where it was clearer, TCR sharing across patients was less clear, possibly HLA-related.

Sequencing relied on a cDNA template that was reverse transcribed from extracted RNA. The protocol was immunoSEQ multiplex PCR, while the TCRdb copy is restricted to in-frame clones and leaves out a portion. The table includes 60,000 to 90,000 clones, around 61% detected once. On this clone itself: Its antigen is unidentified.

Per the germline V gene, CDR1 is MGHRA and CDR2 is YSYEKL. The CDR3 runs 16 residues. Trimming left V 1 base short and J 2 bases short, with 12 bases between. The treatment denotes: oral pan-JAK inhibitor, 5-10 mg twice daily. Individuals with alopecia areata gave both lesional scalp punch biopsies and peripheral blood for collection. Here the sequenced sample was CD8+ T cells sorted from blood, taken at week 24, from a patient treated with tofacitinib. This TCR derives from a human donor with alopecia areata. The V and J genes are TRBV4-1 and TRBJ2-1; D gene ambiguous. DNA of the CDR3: TGCGCCAGCAGCCAAGTTGGTAATGTCCCCTACAATGAGCAGTTCTTC. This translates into CASSQVGNVPYNEQFF.